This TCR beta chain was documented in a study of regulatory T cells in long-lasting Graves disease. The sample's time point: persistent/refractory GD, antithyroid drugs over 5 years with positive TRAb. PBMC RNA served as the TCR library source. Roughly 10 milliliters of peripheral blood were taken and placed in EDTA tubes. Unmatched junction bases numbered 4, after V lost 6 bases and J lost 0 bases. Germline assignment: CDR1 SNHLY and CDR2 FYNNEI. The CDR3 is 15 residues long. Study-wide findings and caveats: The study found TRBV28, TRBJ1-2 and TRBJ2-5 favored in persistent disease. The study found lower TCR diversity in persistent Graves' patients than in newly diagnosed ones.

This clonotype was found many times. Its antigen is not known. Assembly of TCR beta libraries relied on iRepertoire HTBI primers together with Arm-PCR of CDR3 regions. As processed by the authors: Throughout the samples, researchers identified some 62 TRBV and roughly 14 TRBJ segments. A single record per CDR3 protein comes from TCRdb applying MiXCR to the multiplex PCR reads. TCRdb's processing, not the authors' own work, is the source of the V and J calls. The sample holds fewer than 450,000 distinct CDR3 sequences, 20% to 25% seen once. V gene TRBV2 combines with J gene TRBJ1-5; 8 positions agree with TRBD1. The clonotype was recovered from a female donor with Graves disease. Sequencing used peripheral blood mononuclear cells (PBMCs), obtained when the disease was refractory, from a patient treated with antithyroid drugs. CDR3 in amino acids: CASRDGTGSNQPQHF. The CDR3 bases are TGTGCCAGCAGAGATGGGACAGGTAGCAATCAGCCCCAGCATTTT.